The sequence of this T cell receptor (beta chain) was determined in a study of neurological immune-mediated disorders (dated by TCRdb to about 2019). Regarding the research as a whole: Of the 35 or so multiple sclerosis patients, around 31 had relapsing-remitting MS and 3 had secondary progressive MS. Peripheral blood TCR-beta repertoires from patients with HTLV-I-associated myelopathy (HAM/TSP), patients with multiple sclerosis, and healthy controls were compared in the study using UMI-based sequencing. The approximately 100 TCR-beta libraries included longitudinal samples, technical triplicates and paired sorted CD4+ and CD8+ T-cell subsets alongside PBMC samples. The cohort was made up of 68 subjects, consisting of 15 or so HAM/TSP patients, some 35 multiple sclerosis patients and 20 or so healthy controls.

This clonotype turned up a few times. No cognate antigen has been identified for it. Base quality data are lacking; no much larger clone is found one base away. The CDR3 measures 15 amino acids from cysteine to phenylalanine. Only the CDR3 portion is preserved as DNA: 45 bases, with reading frame beginning at the first base. CDR1 LGHDT and CDR2 YNNKEL are derived from the germline V gene (reference sequence). Cut back by 3 bases and 5 bases, the V and J ends lie 16 bases apart. For the unsorted PBMC libraries, 2 million PBMCs were stored in RNAlater at -80 degrees C until RNA extraction and were used to generate the libraries. Multiple sclerosis patients were enrolled in a US clinical protocol under which disease progression was evaluated by magnetic resonance imaging. Peripheral blood was subjected to Ficoll-Hypaque density gradient centrifugation to isolate PBMCs, which were then cryopreserved in liquid nitrogen.

Study-level results and caveats: Across subjects, expanded clones never shared an identical CDR3 amino acid sequence, which suggests that the TCR-beta repertoires in every group were private. No association of the MS cluster with clinical or MRI features was observed, and the need for larger cohorts was stated by the authors. TCR clonal expansion was greatest in HAM/TSP patients and smallest in MS patients, who ranked below even healthy controls. Repertoires from 18 of 34 MS patients were grouped by phylogenetic analysis into a cluster of related CDR3 sequences, suggesting a possible repertoire-level signature.

cDNA was synthesized by template-switch 5'RACE using a primer with a 10-nucleotide random unique molecular identifier that tagged each TCR transcript. Over 180 million TCR-beta sequences, covering 15-18 subjects, were produced in each sequencing run. Total RNA was extracted with the RNeasy kit. TCR-beta VDJ regions were amplified with primers for the TCR constant region and the 5'RACE anchor, using the KAPA Real-time Library Amplification kit. A first PCR added sample indexes and Illumina adaptors, after which a second PCR increased the library yield. After purification with Ampure beads, the TCR product of roughly 650 bp was size-selected on a 2% E-gel SizeSelection system. Library quality was checked on a Bioanalyzer, concentration was measured with Qubit, and libraries were quantified with the Kapa Library Quantification kit before pooling. An Illumina HiSeq 2500 sequenced the libraries paired-end 2 x 150 bp. To increase sequence diversity, about 24-32% phiX was spiked into each library pool. The authors' pipeline ran thus. The quality-filtered reads were processed with the UMI-based MiGEC pipeline, whose error correction step removed more than 90% of the raw TCR sequences. IMGT germline references were used for alignment of VDJ genes, and clonotypes were defined by a unique CDR3 amino acid sequence together with V-J genes. Clonal expansion, Shannon diversity, and CDR3 relatedness (CalcPairwiseDistances, ClusterSamples) were evaluated with VDJtools, and phylogenetic trees were built with CLCbio workbench. Expanded clones were defined as having at least 8 unique UMIs, based on coefficient-of-variation modelling across technical triplicates. Using fastp at Q25 and MiXCR, TCRdb reprocessed the public reads and kept productive beta chains. All rows with the same CDR3 protein become a single entry with the most common DNA and genes. For this entry, the V and J calls and clone size follow TCRdb and not the study's own pipeline. For this sample the table gives 65,000 to 90,000 distinct CDR3 sequences, of which roughly 3.1% were detected only once. Of the sample, more than 4% falls within the top ten clones.

The receptor was derived from a woman aged 50 to 60 with multiple sclerosis. The sequence joins TRBV3-1 to TRBJ1-1; a weak D assignment points to TRBD1 (6 bases agree). Sample: PBMCs. The CDR3 amino acid sequence is: CASSHTARGGTEAFF. In nucleotides, the sequence is TGTGCCAGCAGCCACACCGCCAGAGGGGGGACTGAAGCTTTCTTT.